The T cell receptor (beta chain) under discussion was sequenced for a study of cytomegalovirus exposure and HLA in healthy donors. The PCR had 60 Vbeta and 13 Jbeta primers. Here immunoSEQ multiplex PCR was the method, and the copy in TCRdb shows in-frame clones only, minus some. The sample consists of roughly 200,000 clones, around 80% of them appearing once. From germline, CDR1 is SGHTS and CDR2 YDEGEE. Deletions cut 2 bases from V and 2 bases from J, with 11 bases between. CDR3 length equals 15 residues. This TCR derives from a man in his late teens or twenties in good health and CMV-seronegative. Sample: PBMCs. The rearrangement links TRBV5-8 to TRBJ1-5; TRBD1 is a possible D gene (6 bases). The chain's CDR3 is CASSLKRQGNQPQHF. CDR3 DNA: TGTGCCAGCAGCTTAAAAAGACAGGGCAATCAGCCCCAGCATTTT.